The source of this T cell receptor (beta chain) is a study of graft-versus-host responses after intestinal transplantation (dated by TCRdb to about 2021). About the investigation overall: The transplants that recipients received were multivisceral, liver-intestinal, or isolated intestinal. Anti-thymocyte globulin induction was given to all recipients, followed by maintenance tacrolimus and steroids for 2 to 3 years. After intestinal transplantation, graft-versus-host and host-versus-graft alloreactive T cell clones were followed in the graft, circulation and bone marrow using bulk TCR-beta CDR3 sequencing. To identify alloreactive clones, pre-transplant mixed lymphocyte reaction products were sequenced and then compared with unstimulated pre-transplant donor and recipient T cells. A cohort of roughly 25 intestinal transplant recipients, including one retransplant, was enrolled, and a few patients lacking pretransplant specimens were excluded. A peak of at least 4% donor T cells among recipient peripheral blood mononuclear cells was the definition used for donor T cell macrochimerism. Instead of going to the commercial service, samples from a few later patients were sequenced in-house on an Illumina MiSeq and processed with MiXCR.

Receptor libraries were prepared by the immunoSEQ multiplex PCR assay. For most patients, genomic DNA was isolated with the Qiagen DNeasy Blood and Tissue Kit and sent frozen to Adaptive Biotechnologies for TCR sequencing. For most patients, genomic DNA was subjected to high-throughput TCR-beta CDR3 sequencing by Adaptive Biotechnologies. For the original study's pipeline: Adaptive's ImmunoSEQ software was the source of the TCR sequencing data for 15 to 20 patients, while a few other patients were processed with MiXCR and VDJtools. To correct CD4 versus CD8 sorting errors, any sequence found in both subsets at a frequency ratio below 5:1 was removed. CDR3 nucleotide sequences shared by donor and recipient were removed because the origin of these sequences could not be assigned. Alloreactive clones required at least 2-fold expansion over unstimulated cells and minimum CFSE-low frequency of 0.002% (template counts) or 0.001% (read counts). Clones were considered mappable if detected in sequenced pre-transplant spleen, lymph node, or MLR CFSE-low populations of the donor or recipient. The cumulative frequency of alloreactive clones was calculated as a percentage of all sequences, weighted by copy number. TCRdb re-hosts the immuneACCESS table, in-frame sequences only. Its copies lack some clones; in the studies checked, an unresolved V gene accounts for under half of them, and the cause for the rest is not known. That table gives V, J and clone size, and the DNA gave D and trimming. A total of about 8,000 clones appear in this sample, roughly 30% of them only once. The top ten clones comprise roughly 2.1% of the sample.

Compared with germline, V lacks 3 bases and J lacks 0 bases; bases without a gene match: 4. The CDR3 has 14 amino acids, counting the end cysteine and phenylalanine. Of the read, only the CDR3 DNA is kept; its 42 bases are in frame from base 1. The germline V gene yields SQVTM for CDR1 and ANQGSEA for CDR2. Results and caveats for the whole study, not just this receptor: Early after transplant, peak levels of circulating GvH clones were found to be associated with declines in HvG clones. High GvH to HvG T cell clonal ratios were observed in the allografts of patients with donor T cell macrochimerism. The relatively low number and heterogeneity of intestinal transplant patients limited the conclusions. GvH clones were detected in recipient bone marrow, and some of these GvH clones were observed earlier in ileal mucosa or blood, consistent with an intestinal mucosal origin.

Turning to this clone: No much larger clonotype is one base removed from it; base qualities were not supplied.

The sample's time point, from its label and the paper: cells obtained before transplantation from donor or recipient. In the mixed lymphocyte reactions, some 200,000 CFSE-labeled pre-transplant responders were plated with some 200,000 irradiated violet-dye-labeled stimulators and cultured for about six days. Proliferating CD3+CD4+CFSE-low and CD3+CD8+CFSE-low responder cells were FACS-sorted on a BD Influx sorter after the mixed lymphocyte reaction. The receptor's source is a human patient who received an intestinal transplant. The rearrangement combines TRBV29-1 with TRBJ1-2; 7 of the junction bases match TRBD1. The sequenced sample was alloreactive CD8+ T cells from a mixed lymphocyte reaction culture, obtained before intestinal transplant. According to the study, the label for this sample's cell subset or site signals: CFSE-low proliferating T cells sorted from approximately 6-day pre-transplant mixed lymphocyte reaction (GvH or HvG direction). The sequenced DNA: TGCAGCGTTGACAGGGGGTACGCTAACTATGGCTACACCTTC. Its translation reads: CSVDRGYANYGYTF.